These T cell receptor beta chains were read from a single sample in a study of blood T cell repertoires in COVID-19. The protocol was immunoSEQ multiplex PCR, while the TCRdb copy is restricted to in-frame clones and leaves out a portion. The repertoire holds 95,000 to 100,000 clones, with about 85% as singletons. The specimen sequenced was peripheral blood. Every receptor here comes from a woman between 65 and 79 years old with active or convalescent COVID-19. Both conserved end residues are part of each CDR3. A D gene is named only where the DNA matches it firmly. Size is omitted from some rows. Given values are once, few, many or a class for expanded clones.

len,j_gene,d_gene,v_gene,abundance,CDR3nt,CDR3aa
14,TRBJ1-2,-,TRBV7-2,once,TGTGCCAGCAGCTTAGTCGGCCGGGGCTATGGCTACACCTTC,CASSLVGRGYGYTF
13,TRBJ2-3,TRBD2,TRBV6-5,-,TGTGCCAGCAGTTACTCCGGGGGGGATACGCAGTATTTT,CASSYSGGDTQYF
14,TRBJ1-2,TRBD1,TRBV11-2,-,TGTGCCAGCAGCATGGACAGGGCAGGGTATGGCTACACCTTC,CASSMDRAGYGYTF
17,TRBJ1-3,-,TRBV18,few,TGTGCCAGCTCACCAATTGAGACAGGACAATCTGGAAACACCATATATTTT,CASSPIETGQSGNTIYF
16,TRBJ1-4,-,TRBV6-6,-,TGTGCCAGCAGTTCCCATGAGGGGGCAACTAATGAAAAACTGTTTTTT,CASSSHEGATNEKLFF
15,TRBJ1-5,TRBD1,TRBV7-3,-,TGTGCCAGCAGCCTCACGGGACAGAGCAATCAGCCCCAGCATTTT,CASSLTGQSNQPQHF
15,TRBJ2-3,-,TRBV2,-,TGTGCCAGCAGTGAAGATGGCAGGGTCTCAGATACGCAGTATTTT,CASSEDGRVSDTQYF
14,TRBJ2-2,-,TRBV11-2,-,TGTGCCAGCAGGAGAGGGGGGAACACCGGGGAGCTGTTTTTT,CASRRGGNTGELFF
13,TRBJ1-4,-,TRBV29-1,-,TGCAGCGCCGGGAGGGACCCAAGTGAAAAACTGTTTTTT,CSAGRDPSEKLFF
13,TRBJ1-1,TRBD1,TRBV2,-,TGTGCCAGCAGTGGACAGGGCAACACTGAAGCTTTCTTT,CASSGQGNTEAFF
17,TRBJ2-3,-,TRBV19,-,TGTGCCAGTAGTATCCCCGGGGGTGAGCCCGGCCCAGATACGCAGTATTTT,CASSIPGGEPGPDTQYF
15,TRBJ2-2,-,TRBV6-2/TRBV6-3,-,TGTGCCAGCAGTTACTTTCTGGGAGGCACCGGGGAGCTGTTTTTT,CASSYFLGGTGELFF
13,TRBJ2-5,-,TRBV2,once,TGTGCCAGCAGTGAAGGCCCAACGGGGACCCAGTACTTC,CASSEGPTGTQYF
15,TRBJ2-3,TRBD2,TRBV7-6,-,TGTGCCAGCAGCATTAGCGGGGGGGTCGGAGATACGCAGTATTTT,CASSISGGVGDTQYF
14,TRBJ2-2,TRBD2,TRBV28,-,TGTGCCAGCAGTCCCGGGGGGGCCACCGGGGAGCTGTTTTTT,CASSPGGATGELFF
16,TRBJ2-7,TRBD2,TRBV4-2,-,TGTGCCAGCAGCCAAGATTATAGCGGGGGGTCCTACGAGCAGTACTTC,CASSQDYSGGSYEQYF
14,TRBJ1-4,-,TRBV2,once,TGTGCCACCACCCGGGAACGGTCTAATGAAAAACTGTTTTTT,CATTRERSNEKLFF
12,TRBJ2-1,-,TRBV11-3,-,TGTGCCAGCAGCTTACTTACTAATGAGCAGTTCTTC,CASSLLTNEQFF
16,TRBJ2-7,TRBD1,TRBV7-6,-,TGTGCCAGCAGCCGAGGGACAGGGAAAATCTCCTACGAGCAGTACTTC,CASSRGTGKISYEQYF
15,TRBJ1-6,-,TRBV6-5,-,TGTGCCAGCAGTTATCTGGGACAAAACAATTCACCCCTCCACTTT,CASSYLGQNNSPLHF
15,TRBJ2-3,TRBD2,TRBV6-2/TRBV6-3,-,TGTGCCAGCAGTTGGGTAGCGGGGGGGACAGATACGCAGTATTTT,CASSWVAGGTDTQYF
15,TRBJ2-1,TRBD1,TRBV11-3,-,TGTGCCAGCAGCTTACAGGGGGCAGGGAGAAATGAGCAGTTCTTC,CASSLQGAGRNEQFF
14,TRBJ2-3,TRBD2,TRBV5-4,-,TGTGCCAGCAGCTATAGCGGGAGCGTAGATACGCAGTATTTT,CASSYSGSVDTQYF
15,TRBJ2-7,TRBD2,TRBV4-3,-,TGCGCCAGCAGCCGTACTAGCGGGAGCTTCCACGAGCAGTACTTC,CASSRTSGSFHEQYF
16,TRBJ1-5,TRBD1,TRBV12-5,-,TGTGCTAGTGGTTTGGGGGCCGGACAGGGCAATCAGCCCCAGCATTTT,CASGLGAGQGNQPQHF
14,TRBJ1-6,-,TRBV6-5,-,TGTGCCAGCAGGAGGGGGGGCGGGAATTCACCCCTCCACTTT,CASRRGGGNSPLHF
17,TRBJ2-1,TRBD1,TRBV5-8,-,TGTGCCAGCAGCTTCAGATCCGGGACAGGGGCCTACAATGAGCAGTTCTTC,CASSFRSGTGAYNEQFF
14,TRBJ1-5,-,TRBV6-5,few,TGTGCCAGCAGTCCGCAGGGGAGCAATCAGCCCCAGCATTTT,CASSPQGSNQPQHF
12,TRBJ1-1,-,TRBV6-5,-,TGTGCCAGCAGGGCGGGGAGTATTGAAGCTTTCTTT,CASRAGSIEAFF
15,TRBJ2-2,-,TRBV10-1,-,TGCGCCAGCAGTGCCTGGACAGAGAACACCGGGGAGCTGTTTTTT,CASSAWTENTGELFF
16,TRBJ1-3,TRBD1,TRBV18,-,TGTGCCAGCTCACCGCTTTCAACAGGGGCCGGAAACACCATATATTTT,CASSPLSTGAGNTIYF
14,TRBJ2-2,TRBD1,TRBV27,-,TGTGCCAGCAGTTTATCCGGGACAGCAGGGGAGCTGTTTTTT,CASSLSGTAGELFF
15,TRBJ1-1,-,TRBV29-1,-,TGCAGCGTTGGAACAGGCCCCGTATTGAGCACTGAAGCTTTCTTT,CSVGTGPVLSTEAFF
12,TRBJ2-1,-,TRBV30,-,TGTGCCTGGACAAAGAGCTACAATGAGCAGTTCTTC,CAWTKSYNEQFF
11,TRBJ1-1,-,TRBV20-1,-,TGCAGTGCTAGCCGTCAGACTGAAGCTTTCTTT,CSASRQTEAFF
15,TRBJ2-7,TRBD1,TRBV5-8,-,TGTGCCAGCAGCTTGGGGACAGGGAAGACCTACGAGCAGTACTTC,CASSLGTGKTYEQYF
13,TRBJ1-4,TRBD1,TRBV2,-,TGTGCCAGCAGTGGACAGGGAGCTGAAAAACTGTTTTTT,CASSGQGAEKLFF
15,TRBJ1-6,-,TRBV5-1,-,TGCGCCAGCAGGTCGTCAGGGGATCATAATTCACCCCTCCACTTT,CASRSSGDHNSPLHF
14,TRBJ1-2,-,TRBV6-5,once,TGTGCCAGCAGTTACTGGCAGGGTAGCTATGGCTACACCTTC,CASSYWQGSYGYTF
15,TRBJ2-7,TRBD1,TRBV28,-,TGTGCCAGTCTTAGGGGGCAGTGGAGCTCCTACGAGCAGTACTTC,CASLRGQWSSYEQYF
18,TRBJ2-1,TRBD2,TRBV4-1,-,TGCGCCAGCAGCCAGCGGACTAGCGGGGGGGCTTACTACAATGAGCAGTTCTTC,CASSQRTSGGAYYNEQFF
16,TRBJ1-5,TRBD1,TRBV28,-,TGTGCCAGCAGTGGACAGGGGGCTTATAGCAATCAGCCCCAGCATTTT,CASSGQGAYSNQPQHF
14,TRBJ2-5,-,TRBV7-9,-,TGTGCCAGCAGTTCTGCGACAGCCCAAGAGACCCAGTACTTC,CASSSATAQETQYF